This T cell receptor beta chain was recovered during a study of T cells after posttransplantation cyclophosphamide. Sequencing used immunoSEQ multiplex PCR; TCRdb keeps in-frame clones, though not all of them. The sample includes 9,500 to 15,000 clones, about 2.1% of them seen just once. Study findings and constraints: TRB clonality was highly associated with recipient CMV seropositivity and reactivation. Donor-recipient repertoire similarity was low at 1-2 months, rising over year one. Skin or GI-infiltrating T cells shared few TRB sequences with blood.

Busulfan-fludarabine conditioning, marrow transplant, and cyclophosphamide on days +3 and +4 were administered. Concerning this clone: Its antigen is undetermined.

V shed 2 bases, J shed 4 bases, and the junction held 3 bases outside the gene matches. This CDR3 spans 13 amino acids. Germline V lookup: CDR1 GTSNPN, CDR2 SVGIG (reference sequence). This sequence originates from a male patient aged 30 to 40 who received an allogeneic stem cell transplant from a related donor, was CMV-positive, and had no GVHD. Some of the T cells might come from the graft donor. The sequences come from PBMCs, collected after allogeneic stem cell transplant with posttransplant cyclophosphamide. The genes are TRBV30 and TRBJ1-2; 8 nucleotides line up with TRBD1. The CDR3 here is CAWSRDRPYGYTF. CDR3 bases: TGTGCCTGGAGTCGGGACAGGCCCTATGGCTACACCTTC.